The present T cell receptor beta chain was sequenced within a study of beta chain features in type 1 diabetes. Of the isolated RNA, all was reverse transcribed, and so the sequenced material was expressed TCRB transcripts. Sequencing used immunoSEQ multiplex PCR; TCRdb keeps in-frame clones, though not all of them. The sample lists tens of thousands of clones; around 49% were seen once. Study observations and caveats: Moderately but significantly shorter TCRB CDR3s were found in Type 1 diabetes patients in all four CD4+ subsets.

CDR3 size: 16 residues. The V segment lost 2 bases and the J segment 5 bases; nucleotides outside the gene matches: 10. CDR1 SGHDN and CDR2 FVKESK come from the germline V gene. This clone has just a few counts. As yet, its antigen is unknown. The genes are TRBV14 and TRBJ2-5; TRBD2 matches at 8 bases. The sequencing sample was made of central memory CD4+ T cells from blood. The clonotype comes from a man between 25 and 39 years old with type 1 diabetes. The CDR3 nucleotides are TGTGCCAGCAGCCAACTTCATAGCGGGGTGGCGGAGACCCAGTACTTC. Translated, it gives CASSQLHSGVAETQYF. Supplemented by reference TRBV14 and TRBJ2-5, the full variable domain reads EAGVTQFPSHSVIEKGQTVTLRCDPISGHDNLYWYRRVMGKEIKFLLHFVKESKQDESGMPNNRFLAERTGGTYSTLKVQPAELEDSGVYFCASSQLHSGVAETQYFGPGTRLLVL.